These 13 T cell receptor beta chains originate from one sample sequenced in a study of a mutant IDH1 vaccine in newly diagnosed glioma. Libraries were prepared by immunoSEQ multiplex PCR; TCRdb keeps only in-frame clonotypes and omits some of them. The sample contains approximately 25,000 clones, around 77% of which appear only once. Their recognized antigens are unknown. Described time point: week 11, during vaccination. It was 300 ug of mutant IDH1 20-mer peptide that made up each vaccine dose, given with topical imiquimod. Sequenced here: PBMCs, sampled from a glioma patient whose treatment included an IDH1 peptide vaccine. The source of these receptors is a woman aged 18-30 years with glioma.

The CDR3: CASSRRGQGLNNEQFF. The CDR3 DNA is TGTGCCAGCAGCCGAAGGGGGCAGGGGCTTAACAATGAGCAGTTCTTC. V gene TRBV27 combines with J gene TRBJ2-1; TRBD1 matches 7 bases. CDR1 and CDR2 (germline): MNHEY, SMNVEV (reference sequence). Trimming cost V 6 bases and J 5 bases; bases outside gene matches: 13. The CDR3 runs to 16 residues.

The chain combines TRBV10-1 with TRBJ2-1; perhaps TRBD1 as D (5 bases). Germline lookup yields CDR1 WNHNN and CDR2 SYGVQD (reference sequence). V was pared by 2 bases and J by 6 bases, with 14 bases between. The CDR3 contains 15 residues. The CDR3 DNA reads as TGCGCCAGCAGTGAGGGGGCTACGGCTACCAATGAGCAGTTCTTC. Residues: CASSEGATATNEQFF.

The chain couples TRBV4-3 to TRBJ1-1; D is possibly TRBD1 (5 bases). This CDR3 has 15 amino acids. The V gene lost 0 bases and the J gene lost 3 bases, with 11 bases spanning the gap. The germline V gene encodes CDR1 LGHNA and CDR2 YSLEER. The CDR3 spells CASSQDMGVDTEAFF. CDR3 sequence (DNA): TGCGCCAGCAGCCAAGATATGGGGGTGGACACTGAAGCTTTCTTT.

The rearrangement joins TRBV19 to TRBJ2-3, with TRBD2 matching 11 bases. The CDR3 totals 17 residues. With 6 bases clipped from V and 2 bases from J, the junction kept 10 bases outside the gene matches. Germline V gene data show CDR1 as LNHDA and CDR2 as SQIVND (reference sequence). CDR3 in DNA: TGTGCCAGTAGCTGGAGGGGACTAGCGGACCTCACAGATACGCAGTATTTT. Its protein is CASSWRGLADLTDTQYF. Drawing the rest from reference TRBV19 and TRBJ2-3, the complete variable domain is DGGITQSPKYLFRKEGQNVTLSCEQNLNHDAMYWYRQDPGQGLRLIYYSQIVNDFQKGDIAEGYSVSREKKESFPLTVTSAQKNPTAFYLCASSWRGLADLTDTQYFGPGTRLTVL.

This clone was recorded a few times. CDR3 in amino acids: CASSLASGGNQPQHF. The CDR3 nucleotides read TGTGCCAGCAGTTTAGCAAGCGGTGGCAATCAGCCCCAGCATTTT. V gene TRBV28 combines with J gene TRBJ1-5; D gene uncertain. Trimming stripped 2 bases from V and 2 bases from J, with 10 bases between. The CDR3 length is 15 residues. The germline CDR1 and CDR2 sequences are MDHEN and SYDVKM.

The rearrangement joins TRBV28 to TRBJ2-3; no firm D call. The V and J ends lost 5 bases and 6 bases respectively, with 3 bases between them. This CDR3 has 10 residues. CDR1 is MDHEN and CDR2 is SYDVKM in the germline V gene. CDR3: CASSGDTQYF. The CDR3 bases are TGTGCCAGCAGTGGGGATACGCAGTATTTT.

The chain recombines TRBV15 with TRBJ1-1, with a possible D match to TRBD1 (5 bases). Trimming pared 1 base from V and 5 bases from J, leaving 14 bases between. The CDR3 runs to 15 residues. The germline CDR1 and CDR2 sequences are LNHNV and YYDKDF (reference sequence). The CDR3 reads CATSRGVTEKTEAFF. The CDR3 DNA sequence: TGTGCCACCAGCAGAGGGGTGACAGAGAAGACTGAAGCTTTCTTT.

V is TRBV7-2 and J is TRBJ2-2; TRBD1 is a possible D gene (6 bases). The CDR3 has 14 residues. Germline values: CDR1 SGHTA, CDR2 FQGNSA. V lost 4 bases and J lost 7, with 13 bases in between. The chain's CDR3 is CASSSHRVSGELFF. The CDR3 DNA reads as TGTGCCAGCAGCTCCCACAGGGTTAGCGGGGAGCTGTTTTTT.

The chain joins TRBV19 to TRBJ1-5; TRBD1 aligns across 7 bases. This CDR3 comprises 15 residues. Germline-derived CDR1 and CDR2 are LNHDA and SQIVND (reference sequence). V dropped 7 bases and J dropped 3; count of bases not matched to a gene: 9. The CDR3 nucleotides read TGTGCCAGTATCACCAGGACAGGACTCAATCAGCCCCAGCATTTT. Encoded protein: CASITRTGLNQPQHF.

This clone is a singleton in its sample. The chain employs TRBV5-5 and TRBJ2-7, with TRBD1 matching over 12 bases. The V and J ends lost 2 bases and 6 bases, in that order; junction bases with no gene match: 6. The CDR3 totals 15 residues. Germline V gene lookup returns CDR1 SGHKS and CDR2 YYEKEE (reference sequence). The CDR3 region is CASSFLGTGGSEQYF. DNA of the CDR3: TGTGCCAGCAGCTTTCTTGGGACAGGGGGCTCCGAGCAGTACTTC.

The chain couples TRBV6-1 to TRBJ1-2; D perhaps matches TRBD1 (6 bases). The CDR3 is 14 amino acids. The V end was cut by 10 bases, the J end by 1 base, with 16 bases between. In germline, CDR1 is MNHNS, CDR2 SASEGT. CDR3 coding DNA: TGTGCCATCGAGCTTACGGACAGTAACTATGGCTACACCTTC. This encodes CAIELTDSNYGYTF.

This chain connects TRBV9 to TRBJ2-7; possible D gene TRBD2, 6 bases. The CDR3 has 16 amino acids. Germline values: CDR1 SGDLS, CDR2 YYNGEE. Trimming stripped 4 bases from V and 0 bases from J, with 17 bases between. For the CDR3, the DNA is TGTGCCAGCAGCCCGGGGGAGCGTCTCTACTCCTACGAGCAGTACTTC. Protein sequence: CASSPGERLYSYEQYF.

J is TRBJ1-2 and V is TRBV5-6; 8 nucleotides match TRBD1. Germline loops: CDR1 SGHDT, CDR2 YYEEEE. J gave up 2 bases and V 4 bases, and 7 bases lay outside the gene matches. This CDR3 spans 15 amino acids. The DNA of the CDR3 is TGTGCCAGCAGCCAAGGGACAGGACAGAACTATGGCTACACCTTC. Its translation: CASSQGTGQNYGYTF.